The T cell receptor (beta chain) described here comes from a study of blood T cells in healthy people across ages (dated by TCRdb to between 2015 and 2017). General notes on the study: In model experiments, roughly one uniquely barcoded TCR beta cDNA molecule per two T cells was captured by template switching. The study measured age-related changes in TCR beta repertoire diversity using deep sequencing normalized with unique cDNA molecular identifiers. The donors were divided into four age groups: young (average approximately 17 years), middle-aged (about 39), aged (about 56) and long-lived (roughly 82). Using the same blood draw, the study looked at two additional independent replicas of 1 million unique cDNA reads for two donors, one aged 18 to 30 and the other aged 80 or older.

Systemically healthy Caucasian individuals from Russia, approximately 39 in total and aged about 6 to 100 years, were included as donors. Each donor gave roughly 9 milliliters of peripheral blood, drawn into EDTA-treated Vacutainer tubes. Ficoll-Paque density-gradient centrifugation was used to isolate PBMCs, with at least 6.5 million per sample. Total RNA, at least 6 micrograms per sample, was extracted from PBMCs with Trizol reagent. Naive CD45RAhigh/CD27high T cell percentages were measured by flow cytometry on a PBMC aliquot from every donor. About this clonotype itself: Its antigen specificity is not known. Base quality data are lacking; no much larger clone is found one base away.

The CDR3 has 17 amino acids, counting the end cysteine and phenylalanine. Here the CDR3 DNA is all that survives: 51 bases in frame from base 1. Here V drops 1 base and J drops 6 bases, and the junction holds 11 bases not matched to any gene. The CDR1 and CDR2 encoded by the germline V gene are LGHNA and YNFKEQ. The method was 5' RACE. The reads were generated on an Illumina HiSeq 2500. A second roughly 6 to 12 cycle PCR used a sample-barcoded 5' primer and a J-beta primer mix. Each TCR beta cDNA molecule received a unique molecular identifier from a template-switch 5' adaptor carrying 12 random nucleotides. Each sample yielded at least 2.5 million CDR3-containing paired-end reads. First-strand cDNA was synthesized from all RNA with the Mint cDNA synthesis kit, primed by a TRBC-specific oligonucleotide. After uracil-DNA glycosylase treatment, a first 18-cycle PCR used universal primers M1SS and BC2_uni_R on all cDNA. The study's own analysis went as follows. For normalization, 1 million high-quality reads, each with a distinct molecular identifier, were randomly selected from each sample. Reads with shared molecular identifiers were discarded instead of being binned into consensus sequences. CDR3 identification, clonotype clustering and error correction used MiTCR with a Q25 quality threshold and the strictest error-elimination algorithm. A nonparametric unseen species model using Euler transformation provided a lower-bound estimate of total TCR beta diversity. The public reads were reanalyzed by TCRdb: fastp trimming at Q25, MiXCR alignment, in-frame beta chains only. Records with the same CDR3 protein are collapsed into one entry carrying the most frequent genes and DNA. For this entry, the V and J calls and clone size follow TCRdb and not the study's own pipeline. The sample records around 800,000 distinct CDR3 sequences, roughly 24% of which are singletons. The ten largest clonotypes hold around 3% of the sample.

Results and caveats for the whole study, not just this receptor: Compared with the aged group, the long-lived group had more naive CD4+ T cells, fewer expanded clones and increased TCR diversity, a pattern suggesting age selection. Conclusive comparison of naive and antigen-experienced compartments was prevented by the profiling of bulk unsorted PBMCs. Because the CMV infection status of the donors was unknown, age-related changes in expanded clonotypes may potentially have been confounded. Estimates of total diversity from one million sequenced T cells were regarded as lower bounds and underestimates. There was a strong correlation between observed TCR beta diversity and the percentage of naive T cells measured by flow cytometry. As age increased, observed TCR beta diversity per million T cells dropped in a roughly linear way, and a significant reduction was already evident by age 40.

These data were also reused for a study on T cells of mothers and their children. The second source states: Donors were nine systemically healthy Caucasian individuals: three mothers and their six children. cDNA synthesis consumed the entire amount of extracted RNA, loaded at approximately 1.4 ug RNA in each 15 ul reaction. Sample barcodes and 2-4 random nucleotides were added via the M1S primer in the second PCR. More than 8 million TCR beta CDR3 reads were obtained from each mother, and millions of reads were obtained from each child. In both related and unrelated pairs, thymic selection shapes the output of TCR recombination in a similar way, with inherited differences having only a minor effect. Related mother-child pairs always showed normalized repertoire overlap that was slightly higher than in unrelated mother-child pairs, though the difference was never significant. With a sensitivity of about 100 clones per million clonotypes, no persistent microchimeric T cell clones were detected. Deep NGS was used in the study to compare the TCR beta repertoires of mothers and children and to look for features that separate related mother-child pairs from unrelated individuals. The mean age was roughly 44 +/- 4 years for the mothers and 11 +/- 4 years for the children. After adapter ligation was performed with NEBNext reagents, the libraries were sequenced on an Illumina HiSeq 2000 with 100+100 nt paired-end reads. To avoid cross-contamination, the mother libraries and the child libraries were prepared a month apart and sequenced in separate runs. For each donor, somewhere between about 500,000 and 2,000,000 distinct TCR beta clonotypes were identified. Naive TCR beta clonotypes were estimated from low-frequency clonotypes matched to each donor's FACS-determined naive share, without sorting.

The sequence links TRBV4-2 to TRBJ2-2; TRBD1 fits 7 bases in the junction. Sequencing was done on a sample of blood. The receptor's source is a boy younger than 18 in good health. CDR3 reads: CASSQATGTDNAGELFF. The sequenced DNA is TGTGCCAGCAGCCAAGCAACAGGGACAGATAACGCCGGGGAGCTGTTTTTT.